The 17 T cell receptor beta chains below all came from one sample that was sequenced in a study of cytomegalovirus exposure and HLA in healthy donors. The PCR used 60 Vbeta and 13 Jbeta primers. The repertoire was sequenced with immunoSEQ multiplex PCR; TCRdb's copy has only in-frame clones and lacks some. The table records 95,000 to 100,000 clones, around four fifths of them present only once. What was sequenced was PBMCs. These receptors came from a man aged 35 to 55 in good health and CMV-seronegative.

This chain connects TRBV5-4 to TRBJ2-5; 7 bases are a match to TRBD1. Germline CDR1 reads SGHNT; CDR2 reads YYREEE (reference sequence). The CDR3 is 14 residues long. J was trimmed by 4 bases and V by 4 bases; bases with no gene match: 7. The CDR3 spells CASSQQGRGETQYF. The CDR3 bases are TGTGCCAGCAGCCAACAGGGGAGAGGAGAGACCCAGTACTTC. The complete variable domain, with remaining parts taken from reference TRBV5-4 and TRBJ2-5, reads ETGVTQSPTHLIKTRGQQVTLRCSSQSGHNTVSWYQQALGQGPQFIFQYYREEENGRGNFPPRFSGLQFPNYSSELNVNALELDDSALYLCASSQQGRGETQYFGPGTRLLVL.

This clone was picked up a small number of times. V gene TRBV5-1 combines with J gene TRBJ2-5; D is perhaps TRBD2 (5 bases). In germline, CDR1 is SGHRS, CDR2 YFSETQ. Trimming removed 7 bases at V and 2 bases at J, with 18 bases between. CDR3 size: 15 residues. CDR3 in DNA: TGCGCCAGCGGAATAAACGACTACTCTCAAGAGACCCAGTACTTC. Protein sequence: CASGINDYSQETQYF. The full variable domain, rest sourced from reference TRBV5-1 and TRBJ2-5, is KAGVTQTPRYLIKTRGQQVTLSCSPISGHRSVSWYQQTPGQGLQFLFEYFSETQRNKGNFPGRFSGRQFSNSRSEMNVSTLELGDSALYLCASGINDYSQETQYFGPGTRLLVL.

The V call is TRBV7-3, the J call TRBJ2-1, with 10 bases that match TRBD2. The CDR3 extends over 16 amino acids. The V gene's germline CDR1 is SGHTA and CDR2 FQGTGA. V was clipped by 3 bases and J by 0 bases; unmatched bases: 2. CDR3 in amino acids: CASSFLAGASYNEQFF. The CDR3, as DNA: TGTGCCAGCAGCTTTCTAGCGGGGGCCTCCTACAATGAGCAGTTCTTC.

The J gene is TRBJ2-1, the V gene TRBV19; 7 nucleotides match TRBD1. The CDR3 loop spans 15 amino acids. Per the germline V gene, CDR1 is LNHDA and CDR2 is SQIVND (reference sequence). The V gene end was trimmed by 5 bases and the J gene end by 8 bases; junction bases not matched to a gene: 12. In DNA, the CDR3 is TGTGCCAGTAGTCTCCCGGGACAGTCCGGCGATGAGCAGTTCTTC. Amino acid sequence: CASSLPGQSGDEQFF.

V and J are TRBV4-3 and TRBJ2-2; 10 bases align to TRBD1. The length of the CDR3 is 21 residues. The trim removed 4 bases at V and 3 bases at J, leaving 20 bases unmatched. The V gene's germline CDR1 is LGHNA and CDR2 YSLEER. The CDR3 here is CASSRPPVTGGLKLDTGELFF. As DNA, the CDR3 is TGCGCCAGCAGCCGACCTCCCGTGACAGGGGGCCTCAAGTTGGACACCGGGGAGCTGTTTTTT.

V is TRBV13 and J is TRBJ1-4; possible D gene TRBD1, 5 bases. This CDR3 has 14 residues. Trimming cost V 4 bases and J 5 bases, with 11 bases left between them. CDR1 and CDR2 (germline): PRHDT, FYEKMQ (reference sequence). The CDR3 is CASSSRGLNEKLFF. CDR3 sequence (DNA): TGTGCCAGCAGCTCTAGGGGCCTGAATGAAAAACTGTTTTTT. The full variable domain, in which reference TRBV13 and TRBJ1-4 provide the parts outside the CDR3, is AAGVIQSPRHLIKEKRETATLKCYPIPRHDTVYWYQQGPGQDPQFLISFYEKMQSDKGSIPDRFSAQQFSDYHSELNMSSLELGDSALYFCASSSRGLNEKLFFGSGTQLSVL.

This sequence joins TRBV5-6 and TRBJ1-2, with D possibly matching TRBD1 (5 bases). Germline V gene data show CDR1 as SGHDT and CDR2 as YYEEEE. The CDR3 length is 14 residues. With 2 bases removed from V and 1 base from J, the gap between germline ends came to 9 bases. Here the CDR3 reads CASSFQGYNYGYTF. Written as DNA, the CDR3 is TGTGCCAGCAGCTTTCAGGGCTATAACTATGGCTACACCTTC.

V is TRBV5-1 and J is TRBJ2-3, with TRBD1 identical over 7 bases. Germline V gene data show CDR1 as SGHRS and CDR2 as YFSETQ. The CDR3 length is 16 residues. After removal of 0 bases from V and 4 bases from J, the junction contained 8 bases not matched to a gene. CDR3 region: CASSLDIGQGADTQYF. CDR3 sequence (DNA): TGCGCCAGCAGCTTGGATATCGGGCAGGGGGCAGATACGCAGTATTTT.

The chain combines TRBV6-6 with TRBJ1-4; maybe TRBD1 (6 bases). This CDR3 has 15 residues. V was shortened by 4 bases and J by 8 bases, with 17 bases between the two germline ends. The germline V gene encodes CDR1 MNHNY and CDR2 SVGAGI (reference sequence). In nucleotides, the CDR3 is TGTGCCAGCAGTTTATCCGGGACAAGCAACGAAAAACTGTTTTTT. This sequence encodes CASSLSGTSNEKLFF.

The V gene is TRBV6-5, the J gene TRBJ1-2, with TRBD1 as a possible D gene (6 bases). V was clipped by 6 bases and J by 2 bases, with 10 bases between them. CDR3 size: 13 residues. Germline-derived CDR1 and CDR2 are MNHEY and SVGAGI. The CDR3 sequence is CASSKDRNYGYTF. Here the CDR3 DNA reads TGTGCCAGCAGCAAGGACAGAAACTATGGCTACACCTTC.

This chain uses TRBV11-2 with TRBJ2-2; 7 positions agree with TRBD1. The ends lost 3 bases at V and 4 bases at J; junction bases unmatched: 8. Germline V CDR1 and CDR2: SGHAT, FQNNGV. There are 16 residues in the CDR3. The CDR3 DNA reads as TGTGCCAGCAGCTTCGATCGGACAGGTGGCACCGGGGAGCTGTTTTTT. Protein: CASSFDRTGGTGELFF.

This chain's CDR3 is CASSSERGGRSGNTIYF. The CDR3 DNA sequence: TGTGCCAGCAGCTCCGAACGTGGAGGACGGAGTGGAAACACCATATATTTT. This sequence joins TRBV7-2 and TRBJ1-3; no clear D gene. This CDR3 has 17 residues. Per the germline V gene, CDR1 is SGHTA and CDR2 is FQGNSA. Trimming stripped 4 bases from V and 3 bases from J, with 19 bases between.

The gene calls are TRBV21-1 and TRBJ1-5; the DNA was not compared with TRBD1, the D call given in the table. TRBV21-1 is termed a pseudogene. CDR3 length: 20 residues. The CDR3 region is CASSKLTGTGGPGSNQPQHF. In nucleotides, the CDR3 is TGTGCCAGCAGCAAATTAACCGGGACAGGGGGCCCAGGGAGCAATCAGCCCCAGCATTTT.

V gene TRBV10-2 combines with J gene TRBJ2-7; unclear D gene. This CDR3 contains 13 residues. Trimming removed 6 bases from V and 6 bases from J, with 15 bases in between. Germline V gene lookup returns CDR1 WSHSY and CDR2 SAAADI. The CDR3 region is CASSRRGYGEQYF. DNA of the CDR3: TGCGCCAGCAGCAGAAGAGGCTATGGCGAGCAGTACTTC.

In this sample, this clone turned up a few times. The CDR3 sequence is CASSAPSGGTGASTEAFF. The CDR3 region has the DNA TGTGCCAGCAGCGCACCCTCCGGGGGGACAGGGGCAAGCACTGAAGCTTTCTTT. V is TRBV9 and J is TRBJ1-1; 10 nucleotides line up with TRBD1. Germline assignment: CDR1 SGDLS and CDR2 YYNGEE. V lost 3 bases to trimming and J lost 4 bases; unmatched junction nucleotides: 15. This CDR3 is built from 18 residues.

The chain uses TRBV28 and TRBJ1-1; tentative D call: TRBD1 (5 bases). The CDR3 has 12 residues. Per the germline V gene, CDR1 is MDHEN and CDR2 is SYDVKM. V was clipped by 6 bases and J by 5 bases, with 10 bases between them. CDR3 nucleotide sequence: TGTGCCAGCAGCCCTGACAGAACTGAAGCTTTCTTT. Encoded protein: CASSPDRTEAFF.

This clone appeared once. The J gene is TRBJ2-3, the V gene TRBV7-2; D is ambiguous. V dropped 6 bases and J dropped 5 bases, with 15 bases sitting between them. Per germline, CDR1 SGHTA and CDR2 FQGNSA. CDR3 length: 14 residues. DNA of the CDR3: TGTGCCAGCAGATATGACACCTGGGTAGATACGCAGTATTTT. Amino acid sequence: CASRYDTWVDTQYF.